What follows are 29 T cell receptor beta chains derived from one specimen sequenced in a study of metastatic and nonmetastatic thyroid tumors. TCRdb re-clonotyped the PCR reads through MiXCR. The sample lists 12,000 or so clones; about 33% were seen once. Patients were all untreated before their thyroid surgery. What was sequenced was tumor tissue. These TCRs come from a female donor with papillary thyroid cancer or a benign thyroid nodule (not recorded which). Some clones in this sample may be carry-over from other donors' samples.

This chain joins TRBV14 and TRBJ2-2; either TRBD1 or TRBD2 may fit D (6 bases each). CDR1 SGHDN and CDR2 FVKESK come from the germline V gene. V lost 7 bases to trimming and J lost 1 base, with 13 bases between them. The CDR3 runs to 15 residues. CDR3 DNA sequence: TGTGCCAGCAAAAAGGGGGGAGTGAACACCGGGGAGCTGTTTTTT. Translating it yields CASKKGGVNTGELFF.

The chain links TRBV20-1 to TRBJ2-7; D gene ambiguous. The CDR3 contains 14 residues. Germline CDR1 DFQATT, CDR2 SNEGSKA (reference sequence). V was shortened by 5 bases and J by 5 bases, with 19 bases between the two germline ends. CDR3 nucleotides: TGCAGTGCTTCCGGAGACCGAGAGATCGACGAGCAGTACTTC. It encodes CSASGDREIDEQYF.

Relative to its sample, this clone is medium-sized (0.01 to 0.1%). The chain employs TRBV9 and TRBJ2-2; D unresolved. The CDR3 spans 11 residues. Trimming shortened V by 6 bases and J by 5 bases, and 5 bases separated the two germline ends. Germline values: CDR1 SGDLS, CDR2 YYNGEE. In DNA, the CDR3 is TGTGCCAGCAAGGGAACCGGGGAGCTGTTTTTT. Translation: CASKGTGELFF.

The chain joins TRBV11-2 to TRBJ2-7, with 14 bases fitting TRBD2. The CDR3 consists of 16 residues. CDR1 SGHAT and CDR2 FQNNGV come from the germline V gene. Unmatched junction bases numbered 8, after V lost 4 bases and J lost 6 bases. The CDR3 coding sequence is TGTGCCAGCAGCTCCGGGGGACTAGCGGGAGAGAGCGAGCAGTACTTC. Translating gives CASSSGGLAGESEQYF.

This clone is labeled as medium-sized. V is TRBV27 and J is TRBJ2-1; 8 bases agree with TRBD2. CDR1 is MNHEY and CDR2 is SMNVEV in the germline V gene (reference sequence). Germline trimming cut 6 bases from V and 7 bases from J; bases unmatched to any gene: 8. This CDR3 comprises 14 residues. CDR3 loop: CASRGVAGLNEQFF. CDR3 in DNA: TGTGCCAGCAGGGGGGTAGCGGGATTGAATGAGCAGTTCTTC.

This clone was detected many times. The chain uses TRBV28 and TRBJ1-5; 7 positions agree with TRBD1. Germline lookup yields CDR1 MDHEN and CDR2 SYDVKM. This CDR3 region has 14 residues. V lost 7 bases, J lost 4 bases, and 7 bases stayed unmatched. The CDR3 spells CASKTGDLNQPQHF. The CDR3 DNA is TGTGCCAGCAAAACAGGGGATCTTAATCAGCCCCAGCATTTT.

This clone is categorized as medium-sized. The rearrangement links TRBV27 to TRBJ2-1; 8 bases line up with TRBD2. V gave up 4 bases and J gave up 2 bases; unmatched junction bases: 13. Germline CDR1 MNHEY, CDR2 SMNVEV (reference sequence). The CDR3 runs to 18 residues. Written as DNA, the CDR3 is TGTGCCAGCAGTTCCCGTCGAGCGGGAGAGTTCCCCTACAATGAGCAGTTCTTC. Encoded protein: CASSSRRAGEFPYNEQFF.

The rearrangement links TRBV5-1 to TRBJ2-5; no definite D call. The CDR3 runs 15 residues. V gave up 5 bases and J gave up 3 bases, with 17 bases separating them. Germline V gene sequence: CDR1 SGHRS, CDR2 YFSETQ. CDR3 nucleotides: TGCGCCAGCAGACTTACCTTCGGATTAAAAGAGACCCAGTACTTC. Amino acids: CASRLTFGLKETQYF.

This chain links TRBV4-1 with TRBJ1-1; no clear D gene. V lost 1 base and J 2 bases, leaving 8 bases between the germline ends. The CDR3 is made up of 14 amino acids. The germline CDR1 and CDR2 sequences are MGHRA and YSYEKL. The CDR3 here is CASSQVYSNTEAFF. The DNA of the CDR3 is TGCGCCAGCAGCCAAGTTTACAGCAACACTGAAGCTTTCTTT.

This rearrangement joins TRBV30 to TRBJ1-1; D not certain. Deletions cut 4 bases from V and 3 bases from J, with 6 bases between. Per germline, CDR1 GTSNPN and CDR2 SVGIG (reference sequence). This CDR3 is 11 amino acids long. The chain's CDR3 is CAWNRDTEAFF. The DNA for the CDR3 is TGTGCCTGGAATAGGGACACTGAAGCTTTCTTT.

This clone was found many times. The chain uses TRBV3-1 and TRBJ2-2, with 13 bases lining up with TRBD2. The CDR3 is 16 residues long. Germline V gives CDR1 LGHDT, CDR2 YNNKEL (reference sequence). V trimming: 4 bases; J trimming: 3 bases; junction bases outside the gene matches: 2. The CDR3 is CASSRGLAGDTGELFF. CDR3 bases: TGTGCCAGCAGCCGAGGACTAGCGGGAGACACCGGGGAGCTGTTTTTT.

The chain recombines TRBV27 with TRBJ2-7; D remains unclear. The CDR3 is made up of 11 amino acids. The germline V gene has CDR1 MNHEY and CDR2 SMNVEV (reference sequence). The V gene lost 2 bases and the J gene lost 5 bases, with 4 bases spanning the gap. The CDR3 sequence: CASSLGHEQYF. The CDR3 region has the DNA TGTGCCAGCAGTTTAGGCCACGAGCAGTACTTC.

This clone has just a few counts. This may arise from a read error, as a much more abundant clone is one base away. The chain uses TRBV29-1 and TRBJ2-3, with D unclear. This CDR3 contains 12 residues. Looked up from germline, CDR1 is SQVTM and CDR2 is ANQGSEA. Here the CDR3 DNA reads TGCAGCGCCGATATCAGCACAGATAAGCAGTATTTT. It translates to CSADISTDKQYF.

This clone was observed a single time. V usage is TRBV5-1 and J usage is TRBJ1-2; possible D gene TRBD1, 6 bases. Germline V gene sequence: CDR1 SGHRS, CDR2 YFSETQ. The CDR3 loop spans 13 amino acids. Trimming pared 6 bases from V and 8 bases from J, leaving 17 bases between. The CDR3 loop reads CASTGGGAHGYTF. The CDR3 nucleotides are TGCGCCAGCACTGGCGGGGGGGCGCACGGCTACACCTTC.

This clone was detected ten times or more. This may stem from a read error, because a much larger clone lies one nucleotide away. The gene calls are TRBV2 and TRBJ2-7; the match to TRBD1 covers 10 bases. The CDR3 loop spans 13 amino acids. Germline V gives CDR1 SNHLY, CDR2 FYNNEI. This CDR3 is CASSGGTGVERYF. In DNA, the CDR3 is TGTGCCAGCAGTGGGGGGACAGGGGTCGAGCGGTACTTC.

This clone was seen only once. CDR3: CASSGSGTTNEKLFF. The DNA for the CDR3 is TGCGCCAGCAGCGGCTCGGGGACGACTAATGAAAAACTGTTTTTT. The chain combines TRBV5-1 with TRBJ1-4; tentative D call: TRBD1 (5 bases). V was clipped by 4 bases and J by 2 bases, with 12 bases between them. Germline lookup yields CDR1 SGHRS and CDR2 YFSETQ. The CDR3 is 15 amino acids.

In this sample, this clone turned up many times. V and J are TRBV19 and TRBJ2-5; D is ambiguous. V lost 5 bases, J lost 2 bases, and 3 bases lay in between. The CDR3 runs to 11 residues. CDR1 and CDR2 from the germline V gene are LNHDA and SQIVND (reference sequence). Here the CDR3 DNA reads TGTGCCAGTAGTGTTCAAGAGACCCAGTACTTC. It is translated as CASSVQETQYF.

In this sample, this clone turned up once. One end of the junction varies from germline; a read error may be responsible. The rearrangement joins TRBV7-2 to TRBJ1-6; D is possibly TRBD1 (6 bases). The CDR3 is made up of 15 amino acids. From germline, CDR1 is SGHTA and CDR2 FQGNSA. The CDR3 loop reads CASSGGLGHNSPLHF. In DNA form, the CDR3 reads TGTGCTAGCAGCGGGGGCCTAGGACATAATTCACCCCTCCACTTT.

The chain is built from TRBV10-3 and TRBJ1-1; a possible D gene is TRBD1 (5 bases). Germline CDR1 ENHRY, CDR2 SYGVKD. V was trimmed by 0 bases and J by 6 bases, leaving 17 bases between them. The length of the CDR3 is 16 residues. This chain's CDR3 is CAISESIQGFLAEAFF. In DNA form, the CDR3 reads TGTGCCATCAGTGAGTCGATCCAGGGATTTTTGGCTGAAGCTTTCTTT.

This clone is classed as medium-sized. This chain connects TRBV28 to TRBJ2-1; D is unclear. This CDR3 region has 15 residues. The V gene's germline CDR1 is MDHEN and CDR2 SYDVKM. The ends were cut back, 4 bases at V and 8 bases at J, with 18 bases in the middle. The CDR3 sequence: CASSYPVVGEYEQFF. The CDR3 DNA follows: TGTGCCAGCAGTTACCCTGTAGTTGGGGAATATGAGCAGTTCTTC.

The V and J genes are TRBV10-2 and TRBJ2-7, with 11 nucleotides matching TRBD2. The CDR3 is made up of 13 amino acids. V shed 6 bases, J shed 4 bases, and the junction held 2 bases outside the gene matches. Germline V gene sequence: CDR1 WSHSY, CDR2 SAAADI. CDR3 DNA: TGCGCCAGCAGGACTAGCGGGGTATACGAGCAGTACTTC. Its protein product is CASRTSGVYEQYF.

V gene TRBV30 combines with J gene TRBJ1-1; D gene ambiguous. This CDR3 has 13 amino acids. Looked up from germline, CDR1 is GTSNPN and CDR2 is SVGIG (reference sequence). The germline V and J ends were trimmed by 5 bases and 4 bases, with 14 bases remaining between them. The CDR3, as DNA: TGTGCCTGGGGGAGAAGGGCGGGCACTGAAGCTTTCTTT. Protein: CAWGRRAGTEAFF. Variable domain in full (rest from reference TRBV30 and TRBJ1-1): SQTIHQWPATLVQPVGSPLSLECTVEGTSNPNLYWYRQAAGRGLQLLFYSVGIGQISSEVPQNLSASRPQDRQFILSSKKLLLSDSGFYLCAWGRRAGTEAFFGQGTRLTVV.

This clone was counted between two and nine times. The J gene is TRBJ2-7, the V gene TRBV7-9, with 10 bases lining up with TRBD1. Germline V gene sequence: CDR1 SEHNR, CDR2 FQNEAQ (reference sequence). The V gene end was trimmed by 6 bases and the J gene end by 4 bases; junction bases not matched to a gene: 9. The CDR3 consists of 15 residues. The CDR3 sequence is CASSPGTGVRYEQYF. As DNA, the CDR3 is TGTGCCAGCAGTCCTGGGACAGGGGTGAGGTACGAGCAGTACTTC.

This clone was counted at least ten times. The rearrangement uses TRBV30 and TRBJ2-1; D gene ambiguous. CDR3 length: 12 amino acids. Germline values: CDR1 GTSNPN, CDR2 SVGIG (reference sequence). Trimming cost V 0 bases and J 7 bases, with 7 bases left between them. The DNA for the CDR3 is TGTGCCTGGAGTGTAATCAGAAATGAGCAGTTCTTC. Its translation: CAWSVIRNEQFF.

This sequence joins TRBV7-9 and TRBJ2-1; 7 bases line up with TRBD2. Unmatched junction bases numbered 9, after V lost 8 bases and J lost 8 bases. The CDR3 runs 13 residues. CDR1 is SEHNR, CDR2 FQNEAQ, per germline (reference sequence). For the CDR3, the DNA is TGTGCCAGCGGCATAGTGACTAGCCATGAGCAGTTCTTC. Residues: CASGIVTSHEQFF. The full variable domain, with the rest looked up from reference TRBV7-9 and TRBJ2-1, is DTGVSQNPRHKITKRGQNVTFRCDPISEHNRLYWYRQTLGQGPEFLTYFQNEAQLEKSRLLSDRFSAERPKGSFSTLEIQRTEQGDSAMYLCASGIVTSHEQFFGPGTRLTVL.

This clone was counted between two and nine times. The sample carries other DNA sequences with the same CDR3. The CDR3 loop reads CASSYGGSYEQYF. The CDR3 nucleotides are TGTGCCAGCAGTTACGGCGGTTCCTACGAGCAGTACTTC. The chain uses TRBV6-5 and TRBJ2-7; D remains unclear. The V gene's germline CDR1 is MNHEY and CDR2 SVGAGI. The V gene lost 2 bases and the J gene lost 1 base, with 6 bases spanning the gap. This CDR3 contains 13 residues.

In its sample, this clone was seen many times. This chain uses TRBV20-1 with TRBJ1-1, with D perhaps TRBD1 (6 bases). The V gene lost 0 bases and the J gene lost 0 bases, with 17 bases spanning the gap. CDR3 length equals 17 residues. Germline V lookup: CDR1 DFQATT, CDR2 SNEGSKA (reference sequence). CDR3 sequence (DNA): TGCAGTGCTAGAGATCCCCCGGGGCAGGGGATGAACACTGAAGCTTTCTTT. Its protein product is CSARDPPGQGMNTEAFF.

In its sample, this clone was seen a few times. The J gene is TRBJ1-2, the V gene TRBV24-1; the match to TRBD1 covers 8 bases. The CDR3 consists of 16 residues. J lost 5 bases, V lost 1 base, and 8 bases had no gene match. The germline V gene has CDR1 KGHDR and CDR2 SFDVKD. The CDR3 bases are TGTGCCACCAGTGATTTATCGGGGACAGGAATATATGGCTACACCTTC. This encodes CATSDLSGTGIYGYTF.

The chain couples TRBV7-3 to TRBJ2-2; 9 positions match TRBD2. V gave up 2 bases and J gave up 4 bases; unmatched junction bases: 5. Per germline, CDR1 SGHTA and CDR2 FQGTGA. The CDR3 is made up of 16 amino acids. In nucleotides, the CDR3 is TGTGCCAGCAGCTTAGCGGGAGGGCCGGGCACCGGGGAGCTGTTTTTT. Translated, it gives CASSLAGGPGTGELFF.